Described below is a single TCR beta chain sequence and its context. The CDR3 spans 15 residues. The V gene lost 0 bases and the J gene lost 4 bases, with 12 bases spanning the gap. The germline V gene encodes CDR1 LGHNA and CDR2 YNFKEQ. This entry is derived from a study of blood T cell repertoires in COVID-19. Study overall: The origin of the acute and convalescent COVID-19 samples was the United States, Italy and Spain.

As processed by the authors: Counts of nucleated cells, estimated from reference gene primer amplification, were obtained. Profiled with immunoSEQ multiplex PCR; TCRdb holds only in-frame clones, not every one. The V and J calls and the clone size are those of that table, but D and trimming were determined from the DNA. The table records under 300,000 clones, roughly 86% of them present only once. V is TRBV4-2 and J is TRBJ2-5; the D gene is possibly TRBD1 (6 bases). This receptor was identified in an elderly man with acute or convalescent COVID-19. Sequenced input: peripheral blood. The CDR3 here is CASSQDWAGAETQYF. Here the CDR3 DNA reads TGTGCCAGCAGCCAAGATTGGGCAGGGGCAGAGACCCAGTACTTC.